This is a list of T cell receptor beta chains from one sample in a study of shared clonotypes between healthy human individuals. The method was immunoSEQ multiplex PCR; TCRdb's version includes in-frame clones alone and lacks a portion of them. The sample comprises 2.3 million or so clones, more than 85% of which are singletons, and 0.39% rests with the top ten. The sequenced sample was naive CD4+ T cells from PBMCs. The receptors stem from a young man in good health. Some clones in this sample may be carry-over from other donors' samples. Both conserved end residues are part of each CDR3. D genes are given only for firm matches. Clone size appears in some rows only: once, few, many, or a class for an expanded clone.

D gene	V gene	clone size	J gene	CDR3 protein	CDR3 DNA
.	TRBV18	.	TRBJ2-1	CASSPPGLPYNEQFF	TGTGCCAGCTCACCTCCGGGACTTCCCTACAATGAGCAGTTCTTC
.	TRBV5-1	.	TRBJ2-1	CASSLEGSYNEQFF	TGCGCCAGCAGCTTAGAGGGGTCCTACAATGAGCAGTTCTTC
.	TRBV6-5	.	TRBJ2-3	CASSYTGGGGTDTQYF	TGTGCCAGCAGTTACACGGGTGGTGGAGGCACAGATACGCAGTATTTT
TRBD2	TRBV5-1	.	TRBJ2-2	CASSPGTSGTGELFF	TGCGCCAGCAGCCCCGGGACTAGCGGAACCGGGGAGCTGTTTTTT
.	TRBV30	once	TRBJ1-5	CAWSESNQPQHF	TGTGCCTGGAGTGAGAGCAATCAGCCCCAGCATTTT
TRBD2	TRBV28	once	TRBJ2-2	CASSEGLAATVITGELFF	TGTGCCAGCAGTGAGGGACTAGCGGCCACCGTAATTACCGGGGAGCTGTTTTTT
.	TRBV19	once	TRBJ2-7	CASSGPGLRSYEQYF	TGTGCCAGTAGTGGGCCGGGGCTCAGGTCCTACGAGCAGTACTTC
.	TRBV6-5	.	TRBJ1-3	CASSYETGNTIYF	TGTGCCAGCAGTTATGAGACCGGAAACACCATATATTTT
.	TRBV15	once	TRBJ1-5	CATSREGGNQPQHF	TGTGCCACCAGCAGAGAGGGGGGGAATCAGCCCCAGCATTTT
.	TRBV19	once	TRBJ1-2	CASTDRRGGDGYTF	TGTGCCAGTACCGATCGGAGGGGAGGGGATGGCTACACCTTC
TRBD2	TRBV9	.	TRBJ2-1	CASSEGYLIAGGNEQFF	TGTGCCAGCAGCGAAGGGTACCTTATAGCGGGAGGCAATGAGCAGTTCTTC
TRBD1	TRBV15	.	TRBJ1-5	CATSRQTGGGQPQHF	TGTGCCACCAGCAGACAGACAGGGGGCGGTCAGCCCCAGCATTTT
.	TRBV21-1	once	TRBJ2-1	CASSKVEREGKPQFF	TGTGCCAGCAGCAAAGTAGAGCGGGAGGGAAAACCCCAGTTCTTC
.	TRBV10-1	few	TRBJ2-7	CASGIPNEQYF	TGCGCCAGCGGCATTCCGAACGAGCAGTACTTC
.	TRBV27	few	TRBJ1-5	CASRRLARESNQPQHF	TGTGCCAGCAGAAGATTAGCCAGAGAGAGCAATCAGCCCCAGCATTTT
TRBD1	TRBV28	.	TRBJ1-4	CASSFGQGAGNEKLFF	TGTGCCAGCAGTTTTGGACAGGGGGCGGGTAATGAAAAACTGTTTTTT
.	TRBV28	.	TRBJ1-3	CASSFLGLGNTIYF	TGTGCCAGCAGTTTCCTGGGGTTAGGAAACACCATATATTTT
TRBD1	TRBV6-5	.	TRBJ1-3	CASSYSTTGSGNTIYF	TGTGCCAGCAGTTACTCGACGACAGGGTCTGGAAACACCATATATTTT
TRBD1	TRBV7-2	.	TRBJ2-7	CASSFQGTGASYEQYF	TGTGCCAGCAGCTTTCAAGGGACAGGGGCCTCCTACGAGCAGTACTTC
TRBD2	TRBV27	.	TRBJ2-1	CASRRSSGRAIGSYNEQFF	TGTGCCAGCAGGCGTTCTAGCGGGAGGGCCATCGGCTCCTACAATGAGCAGTTCTTC
.	TRBV18	.	TRBJ2-5	CASSPPGQETQYF	TGTGCCAGCTCACCACCGGGTCAAGAGACCCAGTACTTC
.	TRBV15	.	TRBJ1-2	CATSRDLARGDYGYTF	TGTGCCACCAGCAGAGATCTCGCCCGAGGAGACTATGGCTACACCTTC
TRBD2	TRBV9	.	TRBJ2-4	CASSTSGSGDIQYF	TGTGCCAGCAGTACAAGTGGGAGCGGGGACATTCAGTACTTC
TRBD1	TRBV2	.	TRBJ1-1	CASSEGQGTEAFF	TGTGCCAGCAGTGAAGGACAGGGCACTGAAGCTTTCTTT
.	TRBV5-4	.	TRBJ1-1	CASSLMQNTEAFF	TGTGCCAGCAGCTTAATGCAGAACACTGAAGCTTTCTTT
TRBD1	TRBV10-3	.	TRBJ1-2	CAISALTGYGYTF	TGTGCCATCAGTGCCCTGACAGGGTATGGCTACACCTTC
.	TRBV27	.	TRBJ2-3	CASSFYGRTDTQYF	TGTGCCAGCAGTTTTTATGGAAGGACAGATACGCAGTATTTT
.	TRBV29-1	.	TRBJ2-7	CSVEDTNDYEQYF	TGCAGCGTTGAAGATACCAACGATTACGAGCAGTACTTC
.	TRBV2	.	TRBJ1-2	CASSGGRGLASGYGYTF	TGTGCCAGCAGTGGGGGCCGGGGGTTGGCGAGCGGCTATGGCTACACCTTC
.	TRBV7-2	.	TRBJ2-3	CASSLAAGAGTDTQYF	TGTGCCAGCAGCTTAGCGGCTGGGGCGGGCACAGATACGCAGTATTTT
.	TRBV30	.	TRBJ2-6	CAWIAPGANVLTF	TGTGCCTGGATCGCGCCTGGGGCCAACGTCCTGACTTTC
.	TRBV28	.	TRBJ2-7	CASSFLWGDSYEQYF	TGTGCCAGCAGTTTCCTCTGGGGCGATTCCTACGAGCAGTACTTC
TRBD1	TRBV4-2	once	TRBJ2-1	CASSQTGQGAYNEQFF	TGTGCCAGCAGCCAGACCGGACAGGGGGCCTACAATGAGCAGTTCTTC
.	TRBV27	.	TRBJ2-7	CASSLTRLSYEQYF	TGTGCCAGCAGTTTAACCAGGCTCTCCTACGAGCAGTACTTC
.	TRBV29-1	few	TRBJ1-1	CSFSHEGGSPGF	TGCAGCTTCTCACACGAGGGAGGTTCCCCTGGGTTT
.	TRBV2	.	TRBJ2-5	CASSGSEWETQYF	TGTGCCAGCAGTGGATCAGAGTGGGAGACCCAGTACTTC
.	TRBV11-1	.	TRBJ2-7	CASSRSTVNTYEQYF	TGTGCCAGCAGCCGTTCGACAGTGAATACCTACGAGCAGTACTTC
.	TRBV28	few	TRBJ1-3	CASSSPSMSSGNTIYF	TGTGCCAGCAGCTCTCCGAGCATGAGCTCTGGAAACACCATATATTTT
TRBD1	TRBV27	.	TRBJ1-1	CASSFWGQQNTEAFF	TGTGCCAGCAGTTTTTGGGGACAGCAGAACACTGAAGCTTTCTTT
TRBD1	TRBV7-9	.	TRBJ2-7	CASSLVEGAEQYF	TGTGCCAGCAGCTTAGTAGAGGGGGCCGAGCAGTACTTC
.	TRBV10-3	.	TRBJ1-4	CAISDRQRNEKLFF	TGTGCCATCAGTGATCGACAGCGTAATGAAAAACTGTTTTTT
.	TRBV10-3	.	TRBJ2-3	CATRPRGSTDTQYF	TGTGCCACCCGGCCCCGGGGAAGCACAGATACGCAGTATTTT
.	TRBV7-8	.	TRBJ1-5	CASSLESGVHQPQHF	TGTGCCAGCAGCTTGGAATCAGGGGTCCATCAGCCCCAGCATTTT